The 9 T cell receptor beta chains given below trace back to one sample, sequenced in a study of OX40 agonist ivuxolimab in advanced cancers. The protocol was immunoSEQ multiplex PCR, while the TCRdb copy is restricted to in-frame clones and leaves out a portion. The profile shows 99,000 or so clones, 90% to 95% of them singletons. The sample consisted of CD4+ or CD8+ T cells sorted from blood, taken in a trial of the OX40 agonist ivuxolimab. The receptors originated from an adult with an advanced solid tumor such as melanoma, head and neck, liver or kidney cancer.

V and J are TRBV6-5 and TRBJ2-3, with D perhaps matching TRBD1 or TRBD2 (5 bases each). Trimming took 2 bases from V and 0 from J, leaving 6 bases between them. Germline V gene sequence: CDR1 MNHEY, CDR2 SVGAGI. The CDR3 is 14 amino acids. In nucleotides, the CDR3 is TGTGCCAGCAGTTACGGGGGTAGCACAGATACGCAGTATTTT. Its translation is CASSYGGSTDTQYF.

V and J are TRBV19 and TRBJ2-7; D call uncertain. Germline V gene data show CDR1 as LNHDA and CDR2 as SQIVND (reference sequence). The CDR3 length is 15 residues. V gave up 6 bases and J gave up 0 bases, with 15 bases separating them. This CDR3 reads CASRATALSSYEQYF. CDR3 nucleotides: TGTGCCAGTAGAGCCACAGCGTTGAGCTCCTACGAGCAGTACTTC.

V and J are TRBV11-3 and TRBJ2-5; a possible D gene is TRBD2 (7 bases). The germline V gene has CDR1 SGHNT and CDR2 YENEEA. V dropped 5 bases and J dropped 5 bases, with 12 bases sitting between them. This CDR3 comprises 13 residues. CDR3 in DNA: TGTGCCAGCAGCCGAAGGGGGGGCGAGACCCAGTACTTC. The encoded protein is CASSRRGGETQYF.

The chain has TRBV6-6 and TRBJ1-1; TRBD1 matches 9 bases. Germline V lookup: CDR1 MNHNY, CDR2 SVGAGI (reference sequence). The trim removed 2 bases at V and 4 bases at J, leaving 5 bases unmatched. The CDR3 has 15 amino acids. CDR3 in amino acids: CASSYRRQGGTEAFF. The CDR3, as DNA: TGTGCCAGCAGTTACCGAAGACAGGGGGGCACTGAAGCTTTCTTT.

V is TRBV5-5 and J is TRBJ2-7; D remains ambiguous. Germline V lookup: CDR1 SGHKS, CDR2 YYEKEE (reference sequence). The CDR3 has 13 residues. V was pared by 4 bases and J by 1 base, with 9 bases between. This chain's CDR3 is CASSPYSSYEQYF. In nucleotides, the CDR3 is TGTGCCAGCAGCCCGTATTCATCCTACGAGCAGTACTTC.

V usage is TRBV14 and J usage is TRBJ2-1, with TRBD2 identical over 13 bases. Germline loops: CDR1 SGHDN, CDR2 FVKESK. The CDR3 spans 16 residues. J gave up 10 bases and V 4 bases, and 10 bases lay outside the gene matches. The CDR3 sequence: CASSRYGLAGEVEQFF. CDR3 coding DNA: TGTGCCAGCAGCCGATACGGACTAGCGGGAGAAGTGGAGCAGTTCTTC.

This clone has a single count. The chain couples TRBV28 to TRBJ2-7, with TRBD1 matching over 11 bases. Germline CDR1 is MDHEN and CDR2 is SYDVKM. The junction had 8 bases not matched to a gene; V was cut back by 5 bases and J by 2 bases. The CDR3 consists of 16 residues. The CDR3 is CASSPGGTGGPYEQYF. The CDR3 nucleotides are TGTGCCAGCAGTCCGGGCGGGACAGGGGGACCCTACGAGCAGTACTTC.

CDR3: CASRVQETQYF. The CDR3 bases are TGTGCCAGCAGGGTCCAAGAGACCCAGTACTTC. The rearrangement uses TRBV6-5 and TRBJ2-5; D not certain. CDR1 and CDR2 (germline): MNHEY, SVGAGI. The CDR3 has 11 amino acids. Trimming removed 6 bases from V and 1 base from J, with 3 bases in between.

The rearrangement joins TRBV11-2 to TRBJ2-5; D possibly matches TRBD1 or TRBD2 (5 bases each). Trimming stripped 5 bases from V and 1 base from J, with 14 bases between. Germline loops: CDR1 SGHAT, CDR2 FQNNGV. This CDR3 has 15 amino acids. The CDR3 loop is CASSPRGASQETQYF. In DNA form, the CDR3 reads TGTGCCAGCAGCCCCCGAGGGGCAAGCCAAGAGACCCAGTACTTC. The complete variable domain, with remaining parts taken from reference TRBV11-2 and TRBJ2-5, reads EAGVAQSPRYKIIEKRQSVAFWCNPISGHATLYWYQQILGQGPKLLIQFQNNGVVDDSQLPKDRFSAERLKGVDSTLKIQPAKLEDSAVYLCASSPRGASQETQYFGPGTRLLVL.